The present T cell receptor beta chain was sequenced within a study of beta chain features in type 1 diabetes. Whole-study results and caveats: Among patients with Type 1 diabetes, TCRB CDR3s were moderately but significantly shorter in every one of the four CD4+ subsets.

With respect to this clone: Its antigen is as yet unknown.

Germline V gives CDR1 MDHEN, CDR2 SYDVKM. The CDR3 has 14 amino acids. Trimming left V 6 bases short and J 8 bases short, with 17 bases between. The whole isolated RNA underwent reverse transcription, so sequencing captured expressed TCRB transcripts. The repertoire was sequenced with immunoSEQ multiplex PCR; TCRdb's copy has only in-frame clones and lacks some. This sample has about 340,000 clones; approximately 12% occur once, and the top ten carry approximately 0.016%. This receptor was identified in a woman under 30 with type 1 diabetes. The chain carries TRBV28 and TRBJ2-4, with D perhaps matching TRBD1 (7 bases). What was sequenced was naive CD4+ T cells from blood. CDR3 nucleotide sequence: TGTGCCAGCAGCCCCCCGGGCAGGGGGGACATTCAGTACTTC. This translates into CASSPPGRGDIQYF.